A single sample is the source of the 26 T cell receptor beta chains below, sequenced in a study of T-cell reconstitution after alpha-beta-depleted transplantation in children. Unique molecular identifiers were used to barcode this TCRbeta library. TCRdb independently ran MiXCR on the PCR reads; one entry per CDR3 protein. The sample consists of some 460,000 distinct CDR3 sequences, 15% to 20% of them appearing once. Sequences were derived from PBMCs, mostly from graft donor cells, sampled 360 days after TCRalphabeta/CD19-depleted stem cell transplant. The receptors stem from a boy younger than two who had a stem cell transplant for Wiskott-Aldrich syndrome, so the T cells may come from the graft donor.

The sample holds a few counts of this clonotype. The chain carries TRBV6-5 and TRBJ1-2, with D hard to call. This CDR3 is 13 amino acids long. CDR1 is MNHEY, CDR2 SVGAGI, per germline. The germline V and J ends were trimmed by 3 bases and 3 bases, with 8 bases remaining between them. The chain's CDR3 is CASSYGWDYGYTF. The CDR3 nucleotides read TGTGCCAGCAGTTATGGGTGGGACTATGGCTACACCTTC.

Comment on this clonotype: The junction shows a germline mismatch at one end, possibly a read error. The chain is built from TRBV12-3 or TRBV12-4 and TRBJ2-5, with 7 bases that match TRBD1. The CDR3 has 15 amino acids. This CDR3 reads CASILGGRLQETQYF. The CDR3 DNA reads TGTGCCAGCATTTTAGGGGGCAGACTCCAAGAGACCCAGTACTTC.

This clonotype was seen more than once but under ten times. The chain is built from TRBV5-4 and TRBJ2-1; no definite D call. CDR3 length: 18 residues. V was trimmed by 2 bases and J by 1 base, leaving 19 bases between them. Germline CDR1 is SGHNT and CDR2 is YYREEE (reference sequence). The CDR3 loop reads CASSLYGKGKLSYNEQFF. In DNA, the CDR3 is TGTGCCAGCAGCTTATACGGAAAAGGGAAGTTGTCCTACAATGAGCAGTTCTTC.

V is TRBV3-1 and J is TRBJ2-7; maybe TRBD1 (6 bases). The length of the CDR3 is 14 residues. V lost 3 bases, J lost 6 bases, and 15 bases lay in between. Germline-derived CDR1 and CDR2 are LGHDT and YNNKEL (reference sequence). The CDR3 sequence is CASSHRGLPGEQYF. The CDR3 bases are TGTGCCAGCAGCCACAGGGGTCTTCCTGGCGAGCAGTACTTC.

V usage is TRBV12-3 or TRBV12-4 and J usage is TRBJ2-5; 7 bases are a match to TRBD1. Trimming removed 3 bases from V and 3 bases from J; junction bases left unmatched: 7. The CDR3 consists of 15 residues. CDR3 amino acids: CASSFLGQAEETQYF. CDR3 sequence (DNA): TGTGCCAGCAGTTTCCTCGGACAGGCAGAAGAGACCCAGTACTTC.

The chain is built from TRBV9 and TRBJ2-7; tentatively, D is TRBD1 (5 bases). Germline CDR1 SGDLS, CDR2 YYNGEE. CDR3 length: 15 residues. V lost 0 bases and J lost 2, with 12 bases in between. The CDR3 DNA is TGTGCCAGCAGCGTAGGACCGGCCAGGGCCTACGAGCAGTACTTC. This encodes CASSVGPARAYEQYF.

The rearrangement links TRBV12-3 or TRBV12-4 to TRBJ2-4; tentatively, D is TRBD2 (5 bases). The CDR3 extends over 15 amino acids. Trimming stripped 5 bases from V and 2 bases from J, with 13 bases between. The CDR3 nucleotides are TGTGCCAGCAGTCCTAGAGGGTTGACCAAAAACATTCAGTACTTC. Protein sequence: CASSPRGLTKNIQYF.

V is TRBV20-1 and J is TRBJ2-1; 8 nucleotides line up with TRBD1. Losses at the gene ends were 2 bases for V and 5 bases for J; bases not matched to a gene: 8. The CDR3 is 15 amino acids. CDR1 and CDR2 from the germline V gene are DFQATT and SNEGSKA (reference sequence). CDR3 nucleotide sequence: TGCAGTGCTAGATCCTCAGGGGGCTACCACAATGAGCAGTTCTTC. Its translation: CSARSSGGYHNEQFF.

The rearrangement joins TRBV5-1 to TRBJ2-7; possible D gene TRBD1, 6 bases. The V gene's germline CDR1 is SGHRS and CDR2 YFSETQ. This CDR3 is 15 amino acids long. Trimming removed 0 bases from V and 3 bases from J, with 13 bases in between. The CDR3 nucleotides are TGCGCCAGCAGCTTGGACCCCTTACAGGGCTACGAGCAGTACTTC. Its protein is CASSLDPLQGYEQYF.

This clonotype appeared a few times. The chain carries TRBV11-2 and TRBJ2-5; TRBD1 agrees at 7 bases. Germline CDR1 is SGHAT and CDR2 is FQNNGV. CDR3 length: 16 amino acids. J lost 2 bases, V lost 5 bases, and 11 bases had no gene match. The CDR3 DNA reads as TGTGCCAGCAGCCCGTTTAAGTACAGGGGACAAGAGACCCAGTACTTC. Translated, it gives CASSPFKYRGQETQYF.

The rearrangement uses TRBV15 and TRBJ2-2; D gene uncertain. CDR3 length: 15 residues. The V end was cut by 0 bases, the J end by 5 bases, with 10 bases between. The germline V gene encodes CDR1 LNHNV and CDR2 YYDKDF (reference sequence). The CDR3 bases are TGTGCCACCAGCAGAGATCCTAAAGAGACCGGGGAGCTGTTTTTT. This codes for CATSRDPKETGELFF.

There are many counts of this clonotype. The genes are TRBV5-1 and TRBJ2-5; TRBD1 is a possible D gene (6 bases). Germline CDR1 reads SGHRS; CDR2 reads YFSETQ. The CDR3 has 14 amino acids. V shed 2 bases and J shed 2 bases, with 10 bases lying between them. CDR3 sequence (DNA): TGCGCCAGCAGCTTTTGGGGGCCTCAAGAGACCCAGTACTTC. Translated, it gives CASSFWGPQETQYF.

This chain's CDR3 is CASSHWDTNEKLFF. CDR3 DNA sequence: TGTGCCAGCAGCCACTGGGACACTAATGAAAAACTGTTTTTT. J is TRBJ1-4 and V is TRBV3-1, with D possibly TRBD1 on 5 matching bases. The germline V gene encodes CDR1 LGHDT and CDR2 YNNKEL (reference sequence). The CDR3 covers 14 residues. Trimming cost V 3 bases and J 2 bases, with 7 bases left between them.

The chain carries TRBV9 and TRBJ2-2; tentatively, D is TRBD2 (6 bases). Germline CDR1 is SGDLS and CDR2 is YYNGEE. Trimming removed 4 bases at V and 6 bases at J, with 16 bases between. The CDR3 runs 15 residues. CDR3 DNA: TGTGCCAGCAGCCCGGAGGGGTTGCTGGCCGGGGAGCTGTTTTTT. This codes for CASSPEGLLAGELFF.

The J gene is TRBJ2-1, the V gene TRBV12-3 or TRBV12-4; TRBD2 matches 10 bases. The CDR3 covers 15 residues. The J segment lost 7 bases and the V segment lost 2 bases, leaving 5 bases of the junction unmatched. The CDR3 is CASSLLLLAGNEQFF. For the CDR3, the DNA is TGTGCCAGCAGTTTACTTTTACTAGCGGGGAATGAGCAGTTCTTC.

The chain recombines TRBV5-1 with TRBJ2-7, with D unresolved. Trimming took off 5 bases at V and 3 bases at J, with 12 bases between the two ends. The CDR3 has 13 residues. The germline gives CDR1 SGHRS, CDR2 YFSETQ. The CDR3 bases are TGCGCCAGCAGTCGCCGGCCACTCTACGAGCAGTACTTC. It encodes CASSRRPLYEQYF.

This clonotype was observed a few times. The chain carries TRBV4-3 and TRBJ1-1; D unresolved. Germline V gene lookup returns CDR1 LGHNA and CDR2 YSLEER. This CDR3 contains 15 residues. V lost 0 bases to trimming and J lost 0 bases, with 8 bases between them. As DNA, the CDR3 is TGCGCCAGCAGCCAAGATCGCAGACTGAACACTGAAGCTTTCTTT. Its translation: CASSQDRRLNTEAFF.

V usage is TRBV29-1 and J usage is TRBJ2-1; tentatively, D is TRBD1 or TRBD2 (5 bases each). The CDR3 is made up of 18 amino acids. The germline V gene has CDR1 SQVTM and CDR2 ANQGSEA. Trimming cost V 4 bases and J 0 bases, with 22 bases left between them. DNA of the CDR3: TGCAGCGTTGGGGCGCTGGGGGTACTTCATAGCTCCTACAATGAGCAGTTCTTC. As protein: CSVGALGVLHSSYNEQFF.

The chain employs TRBV5-1 and TRBJ2-7, with 7 bases identical to TRBD1. The CDR3 spans 14 residues. Looked up from germline, CDR1 is SGHRS and CDR2 is YFSETQ. Trimming removed 2 bases from V and 3 bases from J; junction bases left unmatched: 5. CDR3 amino acids: CASSFSQGDYEQYF. Here the CDR3 DNA reads TGCGCCAGCAGCTTCTCCCAGGGGGACTACGAGCAGTACTTC.

This clonotype came up a few times. The chain links TRBV5-1 to TRBJ2-7; the D gene could be TRBD1 or TRBD2 (6 bases each). V lost 0 bases, J lost 0 bases, and 10 bases lay in between. CDR3 length equals 15 residues. The germline V gene has CDR1 SGHRS and CDR2 YFSETQ. The chain's CDR3 is CASSLAGGDSYEQYF. The CDR3 bases are TGCGCCAGCAGCTTGGCCGGGGGCGACTCCTACGAGCAGTACTTC.

In this sample, this clonotype turned up a few times. The chain employs TRBV27 and TRBJ2-7; possible D gene TRBD2, 6 bases. The CDR3 extends over 14 amino acids. Germline V gives CDR1 MNHEY, CDR2 SMNVEV (reference sequence). V lost 5 bases to trimming and J lost 4 bases, with 15 bases between them. DNA of the CDR3: TGTGCCAGCAGTCCCCAGCGGGCTCAATACGAGCAGTACTTC. This codes for CASSPQRAQYEQYF.

The chain couples TRBV5-6 to TRBJ2-1, with D possibly being TRBD1 or TRBD2 (5 bases each). The CDR3 covers 15 residues. Per the germline V gene, CDR1 is SGHDT and CDR2 is YYEEEE. V dropped 3 bases and J dropped 12 bases, with 22 bases sitting between them. The CDR3 is CASSWAGTLNSGQFF. DNA for the CDR3: TGTGCCAGCAGCTGGGCCGGGACCTTAAACAGCGGGCAGTTCTTC.

The chain has TRBV18 and TRBJ2-1, with 10 nucleotides matching TRBD2. After removal of 6 bases from V and 4 bases from J, the junction contained 6 bases not matched to a gene. CDR3 length: 15 amino acids. Per the germline V gene, CDR1 is KGHSH and CDR2 is LQKENI. CDR3: CASSELAGQYNEQFF. The CDR3 region has the DNA TGTGCCAGCTCTGAACTAGCGGGGCAGTACAATGAGCAGTTCTTC.

This clonotype was seen a handful of times. V and J are TRBV3-1 and TRBJ1-1, with TRBD1 matching over 9 bases. From germline, CDR1 is LGHDT and CDR2 YNNKEL (reference sequence). With 7 bases clipped from V and 5 bases from J, the junction kept 8 bases outside the gene matches. The CDR3 is 14 residues long. This chain's CDR3 is CASTLWDRDTEAFF. As DNA, the CDR3 is TGTGCCAGCACCCTTTGGGACAGGGATACTGAAGCTTTCTTT.

This clonotype was detected only a few times. The chain recombines TRBV7-7 with TRBJ2-2; no firm D call. The CDR3 is made up of 14 amino acids. V was pared by 2 bases and J by 1 base, with 5 bases between. Germline lookup yields CDR1 SSHAT and CDR2 FNYEAQ (reference sequence). This CDR3 reads CASSLQRNTGELFF. In DNA, the CDR3 is TGTGCCAGCAGCTTACAGAGGAACACCGGGGAGCTGTTTTTT.

This clonotype was seen more than once but under ten times. The chain recombines TRBV6-5 with TRBJ2-1; 11 bases align to TRBD2. Trimming cost V 6 bases and J 9 bases; bases outside gene matches: 10. This CDR3 comprises 15 residues. Germline CDR1 and CDR2: MNHEY and SVGAGI. The DNA for the CDR3 is TGTGCCAGCAGCTTAATAGCGGGGGGGCTGGGTGAGCAGTTCTTC. Translation: CASSLIAGGLGEQFF.